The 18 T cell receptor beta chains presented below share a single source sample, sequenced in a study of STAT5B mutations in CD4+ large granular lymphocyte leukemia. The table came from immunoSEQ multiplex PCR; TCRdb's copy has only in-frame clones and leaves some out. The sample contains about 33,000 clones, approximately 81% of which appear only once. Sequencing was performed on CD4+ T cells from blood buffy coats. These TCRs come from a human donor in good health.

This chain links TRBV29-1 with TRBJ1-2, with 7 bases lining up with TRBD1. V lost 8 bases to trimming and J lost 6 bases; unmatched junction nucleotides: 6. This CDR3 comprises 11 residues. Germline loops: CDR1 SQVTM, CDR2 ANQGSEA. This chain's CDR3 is CSCTGADGYTF. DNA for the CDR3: TGCAGCTGTACAGGGGCGGATGGCTACACCTTC.

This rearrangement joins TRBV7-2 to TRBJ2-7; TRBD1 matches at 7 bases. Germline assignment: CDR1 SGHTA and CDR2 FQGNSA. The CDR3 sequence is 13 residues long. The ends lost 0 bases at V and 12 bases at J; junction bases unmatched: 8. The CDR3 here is CASSLASATGTYF. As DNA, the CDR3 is TGTGCCAGCAGCTTAGCCTCGGCGACAGGGACGTACTTC.

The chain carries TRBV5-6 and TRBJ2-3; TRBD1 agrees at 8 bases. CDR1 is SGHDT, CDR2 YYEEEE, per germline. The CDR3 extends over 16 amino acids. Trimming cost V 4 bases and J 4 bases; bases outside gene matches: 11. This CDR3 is CASSGKTGAASDTQYF. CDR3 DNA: TGTGCCAGCAGCGGAAAGACAGGGGCCGCTTCAGATACGCAGTATTTT.

The CDR3 loop reads CASSRGGGTQYF. Here the CDR3 DNA reads TGTGCCAGCAGCCGGGGAGGGGGGACCCAGTACTTC. The rearrangement links TRBV5-6 to TRBJ2-5; maybe TRBD2 (7 bases). V was pared by 4 bases and J by 7 bases, with 11 bases between. The CDR3 is made up of 12 amino acids. Germline CDR1 is SGHDT and CDR2 is YYEEEE. The variable domain in full, with the rest retrieved from reference TRBV5-6 and TRBJ2-5, is DAGVTQSPTHLIKTRGQQVTLRCSPKSGHDTVSWYQQALGQGPQFIFQYYEEEERQRGNFPDRFSGHQFPNYSSELNVNALLLGDSALYLCASSRGGGTQYFGPGTRLLVL.

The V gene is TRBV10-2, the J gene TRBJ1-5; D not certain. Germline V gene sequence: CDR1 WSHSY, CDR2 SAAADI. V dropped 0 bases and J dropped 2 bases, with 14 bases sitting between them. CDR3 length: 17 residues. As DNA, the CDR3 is TGCGCCAGCAGTGAGTCAGGACTGCATGGGGGCAATCAGCCCCAGCATTTT. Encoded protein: CASSESGLHGGNQPQHF.

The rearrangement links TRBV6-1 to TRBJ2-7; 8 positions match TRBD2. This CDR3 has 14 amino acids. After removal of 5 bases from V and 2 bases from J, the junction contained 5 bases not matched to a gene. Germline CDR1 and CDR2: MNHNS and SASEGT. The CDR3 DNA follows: TGTGCCAGCAGTCGGGAGGGTCCAACCTACGAGCAGTACTTC. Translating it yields CASSREGPTYEQYF.

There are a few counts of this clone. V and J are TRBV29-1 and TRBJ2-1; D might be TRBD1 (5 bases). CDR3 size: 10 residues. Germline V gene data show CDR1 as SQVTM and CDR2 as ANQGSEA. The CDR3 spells CSGAVSEQFF. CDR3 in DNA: TGCAGTGGGGCAGTATCTGAGCAGTTCTTC.

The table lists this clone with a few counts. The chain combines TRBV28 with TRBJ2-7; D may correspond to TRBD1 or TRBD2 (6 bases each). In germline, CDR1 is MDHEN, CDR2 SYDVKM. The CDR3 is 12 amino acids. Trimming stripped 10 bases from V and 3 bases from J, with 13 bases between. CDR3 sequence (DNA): TGTGCCACCAGAGGGGGGATCTACGAGCAGTACTTC. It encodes CATRGGIYEQYF.

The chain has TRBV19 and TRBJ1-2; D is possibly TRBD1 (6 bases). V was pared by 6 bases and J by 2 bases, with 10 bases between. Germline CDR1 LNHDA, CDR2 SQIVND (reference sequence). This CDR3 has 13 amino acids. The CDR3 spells CASSPQGNYGYTF. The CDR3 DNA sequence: TGTGCCAGTAGCCCACAGGGAAACTATGGCTACACCTTC. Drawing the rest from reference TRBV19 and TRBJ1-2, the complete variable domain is DGGITQSPKYLFRKEGQNVTLSCEQNLNHDAMYWYRQDPGQGLRLIYYSQIVNDFQKGDIAEGYSVSREKKESFPLTVTSAQKNPTAFYLCASSPQGNYGYTFGSGTRLTVV.

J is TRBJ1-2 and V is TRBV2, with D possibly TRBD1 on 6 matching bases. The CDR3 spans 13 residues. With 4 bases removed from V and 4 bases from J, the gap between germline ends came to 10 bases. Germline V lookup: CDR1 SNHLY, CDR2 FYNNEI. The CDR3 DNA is TGTGCCAGCAGTGGGGGGCGAGCCTATGGCTACACCTTC. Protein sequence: CASSGGRAYGYTF.

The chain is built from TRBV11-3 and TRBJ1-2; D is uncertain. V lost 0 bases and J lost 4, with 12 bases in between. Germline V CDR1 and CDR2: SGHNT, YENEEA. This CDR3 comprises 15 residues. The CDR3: CASSLDHPTAYGYTF. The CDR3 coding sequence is TGTGCCAGCAGCTTAGATCACCCTACCGCCTATGGCTACACCTTC.

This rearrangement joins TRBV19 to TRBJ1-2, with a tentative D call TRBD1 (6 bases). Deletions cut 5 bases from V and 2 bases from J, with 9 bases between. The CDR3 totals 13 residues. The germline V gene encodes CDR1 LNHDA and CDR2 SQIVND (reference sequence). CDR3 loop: CASSRGANYGYTF. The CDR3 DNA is TGTGCCAGTAGTCGGGGGGCGAACTATGGCTACACCTTC.

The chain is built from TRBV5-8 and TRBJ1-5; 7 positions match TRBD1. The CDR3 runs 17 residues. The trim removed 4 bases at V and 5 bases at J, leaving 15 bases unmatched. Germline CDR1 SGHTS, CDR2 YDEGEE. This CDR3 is CASSRRGIRDRDQPQHF. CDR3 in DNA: TGTGCCAGCAGCCGGAGGGGAATCCGGGACAGAGATCAGCCCCAGCATTTT.

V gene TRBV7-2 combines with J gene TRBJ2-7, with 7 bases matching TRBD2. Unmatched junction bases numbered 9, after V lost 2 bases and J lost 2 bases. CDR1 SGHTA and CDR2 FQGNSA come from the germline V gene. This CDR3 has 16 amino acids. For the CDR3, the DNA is TGTGCCAGCAGCTTACCGGGTGGCGGGGGTACCTACGAGCAGTACTTC. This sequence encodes CASSLPGGGGTYEQYF.

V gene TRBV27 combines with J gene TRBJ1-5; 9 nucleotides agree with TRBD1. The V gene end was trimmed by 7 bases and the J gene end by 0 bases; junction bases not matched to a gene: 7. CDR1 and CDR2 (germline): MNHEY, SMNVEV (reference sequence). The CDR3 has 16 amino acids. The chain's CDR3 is CASMDRGLNSNQPQHF. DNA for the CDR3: TGTGCCAGCATGGACAGGGGCCTGAATAGCAATCAGCCCCAGCATTTT.

In nucleotides, the CDR3 is TGTGCCAGTAGTATATGGGCGGCCACTGAAGCTTTCTTT. Amino acids: CASSIWAATEAFF. This chain uses TRBV19 with TRBJ1-1; D is undetermined. The germline V and J ends were trimmed by 2 bases and 4 bases, with 8 bases remaining between them. CDR3 length: 13 amino acids. Germline loops: CDR1 LNHDA, CDR2 SQIVND (reference sequence).

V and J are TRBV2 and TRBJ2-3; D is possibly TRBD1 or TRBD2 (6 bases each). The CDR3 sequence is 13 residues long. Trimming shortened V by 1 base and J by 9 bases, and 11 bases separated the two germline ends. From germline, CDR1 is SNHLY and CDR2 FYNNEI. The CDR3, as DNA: TGTGCCAGCAGTGAAGGGGGGGCGACGACGCAGTATTTT. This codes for CASSEGGATTQYF.

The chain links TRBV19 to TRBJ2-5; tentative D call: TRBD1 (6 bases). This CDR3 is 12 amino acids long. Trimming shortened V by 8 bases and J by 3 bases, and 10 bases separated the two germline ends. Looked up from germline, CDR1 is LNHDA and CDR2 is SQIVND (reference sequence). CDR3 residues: CASGDNEETQYF. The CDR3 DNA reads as TGTGCCAGTGGGGACAACGAAGAGACCCAGTACTTC.